The present entry profiles one T cell receptor beta chain with its context. Its antigen is not known. The data derive from a study of cytomegalovirus exposure and HLA in healthy donors. Study observations and caveats: For most TCR sequences rarity was the rule, although some public TCRs occurred in many donors. Some TCR beta chains (roughly 150 of them) were listed as cytomegalovirus-associated.

Sequenced by immunoSEQ multiplex PCR; TCRdb stores in-frame clones only, minus some. The sample carries about 360,000 clones, roughly 85% recorded once. Germline CDR1 is MGHDK and CDR2 is SYGVNS. CDR3 length: 13 amino acids. V lost 0 bases, J lost 4 bases, and 7 bases lay in between. This receptor was taken from a woman aged 18-29 years in good health and CMV-seronegative. The sequencing sample was made of PBMCs. The rearrangement joins TRBV25-1 to TRBJ2-7, with no clear D. The CDR3 sequence is CASSEYTVYEQYF. The CDR3 coding sequence is TGTGCCAGCAGTGAATACACGGTATACGAGCAGTACTTC.